This T cell receptor beta chain was sequenced during a study of CD8 T cells in ankylosing spondylitis. This clonotype was detected only a few times. The antigen is unknown. Germline CDR1 reads KGHDR; CDR2 reads SFDVKD. V was clipped by 5 bases and J by 0 bases; unmatched bases: 7. The CDR3 consists of 17 residues. Overall study findings and caveats: What appeared characteristic of ankylosing spondylitis blood was a TCR beta motif of eight highly homologous variants. Reportedly, significant enrichment of disease-linked clones occurred in matched ankylosing spondylitis synovial fluid.

TCRdb redid the calling of the 5' RACE reads with MiXCR, one entry per CDR3 protein. The table lists approximately 400,000 distinct CDR3 sequences, roughly 17% of them singletons. The chain is built from TRBV24-1 and TRBJ2-1, with 9 nucleotides matching TRBD2. This TCR came from a male donor with ankylosing spondylitis. Sequencing was carried out using blood, either unsorted or a sorted T cell fraction (not recorded which). The CDR3, as DNA: TGTGCCACCAGTGGAAGAGTTAGCGGGAGCTCCTACAATGAGCAGTTCTTC. It is translated as CATSGRVSGSSYNEQFF.